This passage covers 19 T cell receptor beta chains from one sample sequenced in a study of identical twins. TCRdb reprocessed the 5' RACE reads via MiXCR and lists one record per CDR3 protein. The repertoire holds hundreds of thousands of distinct CDR3 sequences, over 8.5% seen once, with 0.98% in the top ten. Another study also made use of these data, one on yellow fever vaccine responses in identical twins.

The source material was PBMCs. These receptors were collected from a woman aged 18-29 years in good health.

This clonotype appeared a few times. The chain carries TRBV9 and TRBJ2-3; 7 bases fit TRBD2. The CDR3 has 16 amino acids. The germline V gene encodes CDR1 SGDLS and CDR2 YYNGEE. The trim removed 3 bases at V and 1 base at J, leaving 8 bases unmatched. In DNA, the CDR3 is TGTGCCAGCAGCGCCCCCCTAGCGGCGGGCACAGATACGCAGTATTTT. It specifies CASSAPLAAGTDTQYF.

This clonotype came up many times. V gene TRBV15 combines with J gene TRBJ2-7, with D possibly TRBD2 on 6 matching bases. Trimming removed 2 bases at V and 1 base at J, with 15 bases between. Germline V gives CDR1 LNHNV, CDR2 YYDKDF (reference sequence). The CDR3 contains 16 residues. For the CDR3, the DNA is TGTGCCACCAGCAGAATCTCGGGACTCCGATCCTACGAGCAGTACTTC. Its translation is CATSRISGLRSYEQYF.

This clonotype came up a few times. The chain recombines TRBV25-1 with TRBJ2-1; maybe TRBD1 (6 bases). V was shortened by 5 bases and J by 0 bases, with 17 bases between the two germline ends. The length of the CDR3 is 17 residues. Germline CDR1 is MGHDK and CDR2 is SYGVNS. CDR3 residues: CASSNQGRTSSYNEQFF. The CDR3, as DNA: TGTGCCAGCAGTAACCAGGGGCGGACAAGCTCCTACAATGAGCAGTTCTTC.

The genes are TRBV7-2 and TRBJ2-5, with D maybe TRBD2 (7 bases). From germline, CDR1 is SGHTA and CDR2 FQGNSA. CDR3 size: 16 residues. Trimming removed 5 bases from V and 3 bases from J, with 19 bases in between. CDR3 bases: TGTGCCAGCAGCCTTAGTAGGGGGGGAGGCGAAGAGACCCAGTACTTC. This translates into CASSLSRGGGEETQYF.

V usage is TRBV4-3 and J usage is TRBJ2-5; D uncertain. Trimming removed 3 bases at V and 7 bases at J, with 12 bases between. Germline V gene lookup returns CDR1 LGHNA and CDR2 YSLEER. CDR3 length equals 13 residues. DNA for the CDR3: TGCGCCAGCAGCCAGAGCCTTTCCGGGACCCAGTACTTC. This sequence encodes CASSQSLSGTQYF.

The table lists this clonotype with a few counts. The chain is built from TRBV5-1 and TRBJ2-6, with 7 bases matching TRBD1. V shed 2 bases, J shed 11 bases, and the junction held 7 bases outside the gene matches. Germline V gives CDR1 SGHRS, CDR2 YFSETQ. This CDR3 is 14 amino acids long. This chain's CDR3 is CASSLGQVVHVLTF. CDR3 nucleotides: TGCGCCAGCAGCTTAGGACAGGTTGTGCACGTCCTGACTTTC. Full variable domain (outside the CDR3, taken from reference TRBV5-1 and TRBJ2-6): KAGVTQTPRYLIKTRGQQVTLSCSPISGHRSVSWYQQTPGQGLQFLFEYFSETQRNKGNFPGRFSGRQFSNSRSEMNVSTLELGDSALYLCASSLGQVVHVLTFGAGSRLTVL.

This clonotype was picked up many times. The chain joins TRBV12-3 or TRBV12-4 to TRBJ2-2, with D unresolved. V lost 3 bases, J lost 0 bases, and 5 bases lay in between. The CDR3 has 14 residues. CDR3 sequence: CASSFYTNTGELFF. The CDR3 DNA sequence: TGTGCCAGCAGTTTCTACACGAACACCGGGGAGCTGTTTTTT.

This clonotype was found a few times. In DNA form, the CDR3 reads TGTGCCAGCAGTGAAGCTAGCTTTTACGAGCAGTACTTC. Its protein product is CASSEASFYEQYF. The chain uses TRBV2 and TRBJ2-7; D call uncertain. The CDR3 runs to 13 residues. Germline values: CDR1 SNHLY, CDR2 FYNNEI. V was clipped by 0 bases and J by 4 bases, with 7 bases between them.

This clonotype was picked up a small number of times. The chain has TRBV4-3 and TRBJ2-7, with D unclear. The CDR3 extends over 15 amino acids. Germline V gene data show CDR1 as LGHNA and CDR2 as YSLEER. The V gene lost 0 bases and the J gene lost 5 bases, with 14 bases spanning the gap. CDR3 amino acids: CASSQDRANEHEQYF. CDR3 nucleotide sequence: TGCGCCAGCAGCCAAGATCGCGCCAACGAGCACGAGCAGTACTTC.

This clonotype has ten or more counts. The rearrangement uses TRBV5-1 and TRBJ2-1; a possible D gene is TRBD1 (6 bases). The CDR3 sequence is 14 residues long. CDR1 and CDR2 (germline): SGHRS, YFSETQ. V lost 0 bases to trimming and J lost 8 bases, with 12 bases between them. CDR3 residues: CASSLGDISHEQFF. The CDR3 coding sequence is TGCGCCAGCAGCTTGGGGGACATAAGTCATGAGCAGTTCTTC.

This clonotype was found a few times. The chain has TRBV4-1 and TRBJ2-1; TRBD2 matches 13 bases. The germline V gene has CDR1 MGHRA and CDR2 YSYEKL. The CDR3 is made up of 18 amino acids. Losses at the gene ends were 4 bases for V and 5 bases for J; bases not matched to a gene: 11. The CDR3 DNA sequence: TGCGCCAGCAGCCCAGAGGGGCCACTAGCGGGAGGGAACAATGAGCAGTTCTTC. Translated, it gives CASSPEGPLAGGNNEQFF.

This clonotype occurred many times. The V and J genes are TRBV27 and TRBJ1-5; tentative D call: TRBD1 (5 bases). Germline V gene data show CDR1 as MNHEY and CDR2 as SMNVEV (reference sequence). The V gene lost 7 bases and the J gene lost 2 bases, with 21 bases spanning the gap. This CDR3 is 17 amino acids long. CDR3 in DNA: TGTGCCAGCACCCCCCTGAGCGGGGGAACACGCAATCAGCCCCAGCATTTT. Amino acid sequence: CASTPLSGGTRNQPQHF.

The rearrangement links TRBV6-5 to TRBJ1-1, with a tentative D call TRBD1 (5 bases). V shed 0 bases and J shed 1 base, with 9 bases lying between them. The CDR3 is 15 amino acids. Germline lookup yields CDR1 MNHEY and CDR2 SVGAGI. The CDR3 bases are TGTGCCAGCAGTTACTCAGCAGGGCGGAACACTGAAGCTTTCTTT. Residues: CASSYSAGRNTEAFF.

This clonotype was seen a few times. V usage is TRBV5-1 and J usage is TRBJ2-4; D may be TRBD1 (6 bases). There are 15 residues in the CDR3. Germline V gene sequence: CDR1 SGHRS, CDR2 YFSETQ. Between the trimmed V and J ends, which lost 4 bases and 1 base, there was a span of 12 bases. CDR3 region: CASSGQNTAKNIQYF. The CDR3 nucleotides read TGCGCCAGCAGCGGACAGAACACGGCCAAAAACATTCAGTACTTC.

This clonotype showed up just a few times. CDR3 in amino acids: CASSYSGTEQFF. CDR3 sequence (DNA): TGTGCCAGCAGTTACTCGGGAACTGAGCAGTTCTTC. The rearrangement uses TRBV6-5 and TRBJ2-1; D not resolved. V lost 0 bases and J 9 bases, leaving 6 bases between the germline ends. The CDR3 contains 12 residues. Germline V gene data show CDR1 as MNHEY and CDR2 as SVGAGI.

With regard to this clonotype: The germline gene is not matched at one end of the junction; a read error may be the cause. This chain links TRBV12-3 or TRBV12-4 with TRBJ1-1, with a tentative D call TRBD1 (5 bases). The CDR3 totals 18 residues. CDR3 nucleotides: TGTGCCATCAGTTTAGTTATCGGGCAGGGAGTCATGAACACTGAAGCTTTCTTT. It encodes CAISLVIGQGVMNTEAFF.

The J gene is TRBJ2-5, the V gene TRBV5-6; 11 bases agree with TRBD1. Germline V gene lookup returns CDR1 SGHDT and CDR2 YYEEEE. Losses at the gene ends were 6 bases for V and 5 bases for J; bases not matched to a gene: 12. The CDR3 extends over 16 amino acids. The CDR3 nucleotides are TGTGCCAGCACCGCGAATGGACAGGGGGCCGAGGAGACCCAGTACTTC. This sequence encodes CASTANGQGAEETQYF.

The chain recombines TRBV7-9 with TRBJ2-5; 11 bases fit TRBD1. The CDR3 loop spans 16 amino acids. Germline-derived CDR1 and CDR2 are SEHNR and FQNEAQ (reference sequence). V shed 3 bases and J 5 bases; nucleotides not matched to a gene: 8. The CDR3 nucleotides are TGTGCCAGCAGCTTTACCGGACAGGGGGCTGGGGAGACCCAGTACTTC. Its translation is CASSFTGQGAGETQYF.

This chain links TRBV20-1 with TRBJ1-5; 7 bases line up with TRBD1. Trimming cost V 7 bases and J 5 bases; bases outside gene matches: 8. Germline CDR1 reads DFQATT; CDR2 reads SNEGSKA (reference sequence). This CDR3 spans 13 amino acids. The DNA of the CDR3 is TGCAGTGGCGCACAGGGGCTGGATCAGCCCCAGCATTTT. Amino acids: CSGAQGLDQPQHF.